The clone carrying this T cell receptor (beta chain) was counted at least ten times. Its antigen is undetermined. TCRdb called the 5' RACE reads again in MiXCR, with one record for every CDR3 protein. Among approximately 180,000 distinct CDR3 sequences listed, 5.5% to 8% were seen once. This sample is part of a study of T cells after yellow fever vaccination. Turning to the study itself: The SMART-Seq v4 Ultra Low Input method served to prepare the low-cell-number fractions. Findings of the study overall: CD4 and CD8 compartments shared a small share of clonotypes, likely from convergent recombination. Booster sampling recovered most clones from primary vaccination (96% CD4, roughly 88% CD8).

Trimming took 2 bases from V and 0 from J, leaving 8 bases between them. CDR3 size: 14 residues. Looked up from germline, CDR1 is SGHTA and CDR2 is FQGNSA. Here the sequenced sample was CD4+ T cells sorted from PBMCs, taken on the day of the first yellow fever vaccination. J is TRBJ2-7 and V is TRBV7-2; D unresolved. The receptor's source is a young man who received the YFV17D yellow fever vaccine. In nucleotides, the CDR3 is TGTGCCAGCAGCTTAATGTGGGACTCCTACGAGCAGTACTTC. It codes for CASSLMWDSYEQYF.